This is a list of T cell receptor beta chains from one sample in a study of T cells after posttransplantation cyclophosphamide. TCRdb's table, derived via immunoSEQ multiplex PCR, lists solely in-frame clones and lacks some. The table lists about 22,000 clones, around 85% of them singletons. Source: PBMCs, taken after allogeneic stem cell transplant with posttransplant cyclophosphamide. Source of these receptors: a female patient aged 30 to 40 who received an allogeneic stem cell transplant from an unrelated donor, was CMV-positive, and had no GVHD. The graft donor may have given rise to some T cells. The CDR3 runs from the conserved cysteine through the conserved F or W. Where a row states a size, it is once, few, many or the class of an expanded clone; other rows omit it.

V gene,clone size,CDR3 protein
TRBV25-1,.,CASRDQGAGGNTIYF
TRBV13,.,CASTLGGFHDNEQFF
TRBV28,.,CASSIVSGSYEQYF
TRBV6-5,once,CASSYTGGRETQYF
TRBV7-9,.,CASSLAIDSGNEQFF
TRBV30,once,CAWSSGWEEKLFF
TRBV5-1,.,CASSLSSRSVYEQYF
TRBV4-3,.,CASSQGRDSSYEQYF
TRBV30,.,CAWSVRDTDTQYF
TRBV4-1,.,CASSQDRDIIDEQFF
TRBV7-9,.,CASSSSLGQGFYEQYF
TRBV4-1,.,CASSQGLALNEQFF
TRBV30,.,CAWSVLVTGVAGELFF
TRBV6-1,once,CASGRGGLPADTQYF
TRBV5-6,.,CASSIGGFPEQYF
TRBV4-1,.,CASSQAGGGRGYTF
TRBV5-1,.,CASSRTATGWEQFF
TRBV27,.,CASSLLRTGGLEKLFF
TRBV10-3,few,CAISELRQGTYEQYF
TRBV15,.,CATSRDLQGSSYEQYF
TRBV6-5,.,CASSTRDEQFF
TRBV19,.,CASSQADYGYTF
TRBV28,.,CASSQTTGNSSPLHF
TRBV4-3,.,CASSQIHGLAGGTQYF
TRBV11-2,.,CASSRRRDNSTDTQYF
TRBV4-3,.,CASSPTSGGATDTQYF
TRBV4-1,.,CASSHRDTTNEQFF
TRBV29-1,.,CSVLPGGRVNYGYTF
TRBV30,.,CAWSVAGKSYEQYF
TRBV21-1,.,CASSLGTHNSPLHF
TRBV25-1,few,CASSSVVGEEKLFF